This TCR beta chain was obtained from a study of CD8 T cells in ankylosing spondylitis. TCRdb processed the 5' RACE reads anew with MiXCR; each CDR3 protein has one entry. The sample gives 200,000 to 250,000 distinct CDR3 sequences, approximately 10% of which show up once; approximately 20% is in the top ten. This clonotype was found a few times. Germline CDR1 and CDR2: SGHRS and YFSETQ. Trimming took off 0 bases at V and 7 bases at J, with 10 bases between the two ends. The CDR3 consists of 14 residues. The material sequenced was blood, either unsorted or a sorted T cell fraction (not recorded which). This chain joins TRBV5-1 and TRBJ1-4; D is possibly TRBD1 (5 bases). This receptor was obtained from a male donor with ankylosing spondylitis or in good health (not recorded which). The CDR3 region is CASSLDGAGEKLFF. The CDR3 DNA is TGCGCCAGCAGCTTGGATGGGGCTGGTGAAAAACTGTTTTTT.